The next 19 T cell receptor beta chains were all read from a single sample in a study of tumor-infiltrating lymphocytes in primary liver carcinoma. Both RNA and DNA were isolated together from roughly 20-30 mg of bulk tissue that had not been sorted. A constant-region primer served to make TCR beta cDNA from roughly 500 ng total RNA. Library construction for TCR beta comprised three nested multiplex PCR rounds performed with slightly modified ARM-PCR. Forward primers for TRBV1-TRBV30 and a C-beta reverse primer served the first two PCR rounds, at 10 cycles each. A single record per CDR3 protein comes from TCRdb applying MiXCR to the multiplex PCR reads. The sample lists 100,000 to 150,000 distinct CDR3 sequences, roughly three fifths occurring once. Sequenced material: liver tumor tissue from sampling region 3. Sample subset: tumor region T3, left-lateral pole. The receptors stem from a woman aged 55-70 years with primary liver carcinoma and hepatitis B virus infection.

A remark on this clonotype: One end of the junction fails to match germline, which may point to a read error. This sequence joins TRBV11-2 and TRBJ1-1; D might be TRBD1 (6 bases). The CDR3 is made up of 15 amino acids. Germline-derived CDR1 and CDR2 are SGHAT and FQNNGV. CDR3 DNA: TGTGCCGGCAGCTTAGGCCCGGGGGCAGGAGCTGAAGCTTTCTTT. It translates to CAGSLGPGAGAEAFF.

Only a few counts were recorded for this clonotype. A much larger clone is a single base away; this may be a read error. The chain employs TRBV6-1 and TRBJ2-1, with D perhaps TRBD2 (5 bases). The CDR3 totals 18 residues. Germline loops: CDR1 MNHNS, CDR2 SASEGT. CDR3 loop: CASITDGEIGSSYNEQLF. In DNA, the CDR3 is TGTGCCAGCATTACGGACGGGGAGATCGGAAGCTCCTACAATGAGCAGCTCTTC.

Concerning this clonotype: The junction and the germline gene differ at one end; a read error may be behind it. This sequence joins TRBV28 and TRBJ2-1; a weak D match, TRBD2 (6 bases). The CDR3 is 18 amino acids. The germline V gene encodes CDR1 MDHEN and CDR2 SYDVKM. The CDR3 coding sequence is TGTGTCAGCAGCCCCGCAGGTTGGGGGGAGAGCTCCTACAATGAGCTGTTCTTC. It specifies CVSSPAGWGESSYNELFF. Full variable domain (rest looked up from reference TRBV28 and TRBJ2-1): DVKVTQSSRYLVKRTGEKVFLECVQDMDHENMFWYRQDPGLGLRLIYFSYDVKMKEKGDIPEGYSVSREKKERFSLILESASTNQTSMYLCVSSPAGWGESSYNELFFGPGTRLTVL.

In the case of this clonotype: A much larger clone differs by one base, so this may be a read error. The CDR3 coding sequence is TGTGCCAGCAGGACAAATAGCAGTCAGCCCCAGCATTTT. As protein: CASRTNSSQPQHF. The chain links TRBV6-2 or TRBV6-3 to TRBJ1-5, with D unclear. Per germline, CDR1 MNHEY and CDR2 SVGEGT. CDR3 length equals 13 residues.

Concerning this clonotype: The conserved phenylalanine or tryptophan is not found at the CDR3 terminus, so this likely reflects a read error. V is TRBV11-3 and J is TRBJ2-5; 8 bases are a match to TRBD1. The CDR3 is 16 residues long. Germline V CDR1 and CDR2: SGHNT, YENEEA. DNA of the CDR3: TGCGCCAGCAGCTTAGGAACCCAGGGGGCCCCTGGGACCCAGTACTAC. Its translation: CASSLGTQGAPGTQYY.

Remarks on this clonotype: The CDR3 ends on some other residue instead of the conserved phenylalanine or tryptophan, so this is likely a read error. The chain couples TRBV11-2 to TRBJ2-7; D gene ambiguous. Trimming shortened V by 6 bases and J by 2 bases, and 17 bases separated the two germline ends. Germline assignment: CDR1 SGHAT and CDR2 FQNNGV. The CDR3 is made up of 15 amino acids. The CDR3 loop reads CASSPPNAAAYEQYL. The CDR3 coding sequence is TGTGCCAGCAGTCCCCCTAACGCTGCAGCCTACGAGCAGTACCTC.

This clonotype was counted many times. The junction departs from germline at one end; a sequencing error may be responsible. The CDR3 loop is CASSLVARGAQQTQYF. In nucleotides, the CDR3 is TGTGCCAGCAGCTTAGTGGCTAGAGGGGCCCAACAGACCCAGTACTTC. The chain employs TRBV7-8 and TRBJ2-5; either TRBD1 or TRBD2 may fit D (5 bases each). Germline CDR1 SGHVS, CDR2 FQNEAQ. This CDR3 comprises 16 residues.

This clonotype was detected many times. The chain employs TRBV5-4 and TRBJ2-5, with D perhaps assigned TRBD1 or TRBD2 (5 bases each). Trimming took 0 bases from V and 1 from J, leaving 10 bases between them. The CDR3 is 15 amino acids. The germline V gene encodes CDR1 SGHNT and CDR2 YYREEE (reference sequence). The CDR3, as DNA: TGTGCCAGCAGCTTGGGGTCAGGGACCCAAGAGACCCAGTACTTC. It is translated as CASSLGSGTQETQYF.

In regard to this clonotype: An end of the junction differs from the germline gene, which may be a read error. The chain is built from TRBV29-1 and TRBJ2-7, with a tentative D call TRBD1 (5 bases). Germline-derived CDR1 and CDR2 are SQVTM and ANQGSEA. The CDR3 loop spans 13 amino acids. This CDR3 is CSVTGQEFYGQYF. CDR3 nucleotides: TGCAGCGTAACAGGACAAGAATTCTACGGGCAGTACTTC.

In this sample, this clonotype turned up a few times. V is TRBV28 and J is TRBJ2-5; D is unclear. The V gene lost 3 bases and the J gene lost 6 bases, with 5 bases spanning the gap. The CDR3 is made up of 11 amino acids. CDR1 MDHEN and CDR2 SYDVKM come from the germline V gene. CDR3 in DNA: TGTGCCAGCAGTTTCGAGAAGACCCAGTACTTC. It specifies CASSFEKTQYF.

This clonotype has ten or more counts. The chain is built from TRBV6-6 and TRBJ1-1; D perhaps matches TRBD1 (5 bases). V shed 6 bases and J shed 0 bases, with 20 bases lying between them. Germline CDR1 is MNHNY and CDR2 is SVGAGI (reference sequence). The CDR3 covers 17 residues. CDR3 sequence reads: CASSRHGTDPVNTEAFF. CDR3 DNA sequence: TGTGCCAGCAGCAGACATGGGACGGACCCCGTGAACACTGAAGCTTTCTTT.

With regard to this clonotype: A much larger clone lies a single base off, so this may be a read error. This is likely a read error, given that the CDR3 carries no conserved phenylalanine or tryptophan at its end. This chain links TRBV6-2 or TRBV6-3 with TRBJ2-7; D call uncertain. From germline, CDR1 is MNHEY and CDR2 SVGEGT. The CDR3 sequence is 14 residues long. Trimming took 6 bases from V and 3 from J, leaving 15 bases between them. The CDR3 reads CASRNPEVVYEQYS. As DNA, the CDR3 is TGTGCCAGCAGGAACCCAGAGGTGGTCTACGAGCAGTACTCC.

As concerns this clonotype: This CDR3 fails to terminate in the conserved phenylalanine or tryptophan, so it likely reflects a read error. This chain joins TRBV11-2 and TRBJ2-1, with 7 bases that match TRBD2. The V and J ends lost 6 bases and 5 bases, in that order; junction bases with no gene match: 7. The CDR3 is 14 residues long. In germline, CDR1 is SGHAT, CDR2 FQNNGV. The CDR3 is CASRSTGLNNEQFI. DNA of the CDR3: TGTGCCAGCAGGTCCACGGGACTAAACAATGAGCAGTTCATC.

Concerning this clonotype: Being one base from a much bigger clone, this may be a read error. This chain uses TRBV5-1 with TRBJ1-1; TRBD1 might be the D (5 bases). This CDR3 spans 13 amino acids. V lost 4 bases and J lost 7, with 14 bases in between. From germline, CDR1 is SGHRS and CDR2 YFSETQ. The CDR3 loop is CASSPVGTFEAFF. CDR3 nucleotides: TGCGCCAGCAGCCCCGTTGGGACCTTTGAAGCTTTCTTT.

The rearrangement joins TRBV28 to TRBJ2-5; the match to TRBD2 covers 13 bases. The germline V gene encodes CDR1 MDHEN and CDR2 SYDVKM. V was clipped by 6 bases and J by 4 bases; unmatched bases: 5. The CDR3 length is 15 residues. This CDR3 is CASRELAGGAETQYF. As DNA, the CDR3 is TGTGCCAGCAGGGAACTAGCGGGGGGGGCAGAGACCCAGTACTTC.

Concerning this clonotype: Since the CDR3 does not end with the conserved phenylalanine or tryptophan, this likely comes from a read error. This chain uses TRBV11-2 with TRBJ2-2; no definite D call. Germline V gene sequence: CDR1 SGHAT, CDR2 FQNNGV. The CDR3 runs 12 residues. CDR3 coding DNA: TGTGCCACCAGCCCCGGCGCCGGGGAGCTGTTTCTT. Residues: CATSPGAGELFL.

Comments on this clonotype: A single base separates this from a much larger clone, so it may be a read error. V and J are TRBV28 and TRBJ2-4; tentatively, D is TRBD2 (5 bases). Germline lookup yields CDR1 MDHEN and CDR2 SYDVKM. This CDR3 spans 15 amino acids. Here the CDR3 reads CANSPGLGAKNIQYF. The CDR3 DNA reads TGTGCCAACAGTCCAGGACTCGGGGCCAAAAACATTCAGTACTTC.

This clonotype has only a few counts. This chain joins TRBV5-1 and TRBJ2-1, with TRBD1 identical over 9 bases. The germline V gene has CDR1 SGHRS and CDR2 YFSETQ. Trimming took 3 bases from V and 4 from J; bases not matched to a gene: 5. This CDR3 spans 15 amino acids. CDR3: CASSSTGTGYNEQFF. CDR3 coding DNA: TGCGCCAGCAGCTCTACCGGGACAGGGTACAATGAGCAGTTCTTC.

On this clonotype: The junction shows a germline mismatch at one end, possibly a read error. The rearrangement joins TRBV11-3 to TRBJ2-1; 10 nucleotides line up with TRBD2. Per the germline V gene, CDR1 is SGHNT and CDR2 is YENEEA. This CDR3 comprises 17 residues. The CDR3, as DNA: TGCGCCAGCAGCTTAAGATCCGGACTAGCGGTCTACAATGAGCCGTTCTTC. This translates into CASSLRSGLAVYNEPFF.